The rows below give T cell receptor beta chains drawn from one sample of a study of blood T cell repertoires in COVID-19. The assay was immunoSEQ multiplex PCR, and TCRdb's table has in-frame clones only and misses some. The sample comprises roughly 230,000 clones, approximately 84% of which are singletons, and 3.4% rests with the top ten. Sequences were obtained from PBMCs or T cells enriched from blood (not recorded which). These receptors originate from a man over 45 who had recovered from COVID-19. The CDR3 runs from the conserved cysteine through the conserved F or W. A D gene is named only where the DNA matches it firmly. The size entry is marked missing in some rows and otherwise reads once, few, many or a size class.

J: TRBJ2-7
size: few
D: .
V: TRBV18
CDR3: CASSPRGGNPYEQYF
DNA: TGTGCCAGCTCACCGAGGGGGGGCAACCCCTACGAGCAGTACTTC

J: TRBJ2-2
size: .
D: TRBD1
V: TRBV5-5
CDR3: CASSRDSNTGELFF
DNA: TGTGCCAGCAGCCGGGACAGTAACACCGGGGAGCTGTTTTTT

J: TRBJ2-2
size: .
D: .
V: TRBV3-1/TRBV3-2
CDR3: CASSQAKSGLPNTGELFF
DNA: TGTGCCAGCAGCCAAGCAAAGTCGGGACTCCCGAACACCGGGGAGCTGTTTTTT

J: TRBJ1-1
size: .
D: .
V: TRBV5-1
CDR3: CASSLEAVNTEAFF
DNA: TGCGCCAGCAGCTTGGAAGCGGTGAACACTGAAGCTTTCTTT

J: TRBJ2-7
size: .
D: TRBD2
V: TRBV27
CDR3: CASSSLLAGLYEQYF
DNA: TGTGCCAGCAGTTCATTACTAGCGGGCCTCTACGAGCAGTACTTC

J: TRBJ2-7
size: few
D: TRBD2
V: TRBV6-1
CDR3: CASSEAASGGALEQYF
DNA: TGTGCCAGCAGTGAAGCGGCTAGCGGGGGGGCCCTTGAGCAGTACTTC

J: TRBJ1-1
size: .
D: TRBD1
V: TRBV6-5
CDR3: CASRLTGGRDTEAFF
DNA: TGTGCCAGCAGGTTGACAGGGGGCAGGGACACTGAAGCTTTCTTT

J: TRBJ2-3
size: .
D: .
V: TRBV6-1
CDR3: CASRPRVAGDTQYF
DNA: TGTGCCAGCAGACCACGGGTTGCGGGGGATACGCAGTATTTT

J: TRBJ2-7
size: .
D: TRBD1
V: TRBV5-1
CDR3: CASSLGQGREQYF
DNA: TGCGCCAGCAGCTTGGGACAGGGTCGGGAGCAGTACTTC

J: TRBJ1-6
size: .
D: .
V: TRBV2
CDR3: CASRQNQGSSLHF
DNA: TGTGCCAGCAGACAGAATCAGGGTTCGTCCCTCCACTTT

J: TRBJ1-5
size: .
D: .
V: TRBV28
CDR3: CASSLSQNQPQHF
DNA: TGTGCCAGCAGTTTGAGCCAAAATCAGCCCCAGCATTTT

J: TRBJ1-2
size: .
D: TRBD1
V: TRBV19
CDR3: CASSIPGQSTNYGYTF
DNA: TGTGCCAGTAGTATCCCGGGACAGTCGACAAACTATGGCTACACCTTC

J: TRBJ2-5
size: .
D: TRBD2
V: TRBV15
CDR3: CATSDPSGGAYQETQYF
DNA: TGTGCCACCAGCGACCCTAGCGGGGGGGCATACCAAGAGACCCAGTACTTC

J: TRBJ2-2
size: .
D: TRBD1
V: TRBV5-1
CDR3: CASSLPTFGDSRPGELFF
DNA: TGCGCCAGCAGTCTACCAACCTTTGGGGACAGCAGGCCCGGGGAGCTGTTTTTT

J: TRBJ2-1
size: .
D: TRBD2
V: TRBV6-6
CDR3: CASSYALAGGSEQFF
DNA: TGTGCCAGCAGTTACGCTCTAGCGGGAGGGTCCGAGCAGTTCTTC

J: TRBJ2-2
size: .
D: .
V: TRBV30
CDR3: CAWSGPRGAAWNTGELFF
DNA: TGTGCCTGGAGTGGGCCCAGGGGGGCAGCTTGGAACACCGGGGAGCTGTTTTTT

J: TRBJ2-5
size: .
D: TRBD2
V: TRBV15
CDR3: CATSRVSGGVRETQYF
DNA: TGTGCCACCAGCAGAGTTAGCGGGGGGGTACGGGAGACCCAGTACTTC

J: TRBJ2-3
size: once
D: .
V: TRBV11-3
CDR3: CASSLVFGGGSDTQYF
DNA: TGTGCCAGCAGCTTAGTCTTTGGGGGCGGGTCAGATACGCAGTATTTT

J: TRBJ2-2
size: .
D: TRBD1
V: TRBV6-5
CDR3: CASSRGRDGELFF
DNA: TGTGCCAGCAGTAGGGGGCGCGACGGGGAGCTGTTTTTT

J: TRBJ2-2
size: .
D: .
V: TRBV6-5
CDR3: CASSPGGSNTGELFF
DNA: TGTGCCAGCAGTCCCGGCGGTTCCAACACCGGGGAGCTGTTTTTT

J: TRBJ2-1
size: .
D: .
V: TRBV12-3/TRBV12-4
CDR3: CASSLTRQQFF
DNA: TGTGCCAGCAGTTTAACTCGCCAGCAGTTCTTC

J: TRBJ1-6
size: .
D: TRBD1
V: TRBV6-5
CDR3: CASSYSLQGNSPLHF
DNA: TGTGCCAGCAGTTACTCGTTACAGGGGAATTCACCCCTCCACTTT

J: TRBJ1-2
size: .
D: TRBD1
V: TRBV12-3/TRBV12-4
CDR3: CASSLLGGAGYTF
DNA: TGTGCCAGCAGTTTATTAGGGGGCGCTGGCTACACCTTC

J: TRBJ2-7
size: .
D: .
V: TRBV9
CDR3: CASSVVPGETYEQYF
DNA: TGTGCCAGCAGCGTAGTTCCAGGCGAGACCTACGAGCAGTACTTC

J: TRBJ1-5
size: .
D: .
V: TRBV19
CDR3: CASHKLGDYSNQPQHF
DNA: TGTGCCAGTCACAAACTGGGAGACTATAGCAATCAGCCCCAGCATTTT

J: TRBJ1-3
size: .
D: .
V: TRBV19
CDR3: CASSPQDPPHWTIYF
DNA: TGTGCCAGTAGTCCACAGGACCCTCCCCATTGGACCATATATTTT

J: TRBJ2-7
size: once
D: .
V: TRBV15
CDR3: CATSSLGEEDEQYF
DNA: TGTGCCACCAGCAGTCTTGGAGAAGAGGACGAGCAGTACTTC

J: TRBJ2-3
size: once
D: TRBD1
V: TRBV3-1/TRBV3-2
CDR3: CASSPDRALTDTQYF
DNA: TGTGCCAGCAGCCCTGACAGGGCCCTCACAGATACGCAGTATTTT

J: TRBJ2-5
size: .
D: .
V: TRBV13
CDR3: CASSSGGRETQYF
DNA: TGTGCCAGCAGCTCGGGGGGCCGTGAGACCCAGTACTTC

J: TRBJ1-1
size: .
D: TRBD1
V: TRBV18
CDR3: CASSIRQGYDTEAFF
DNA: TGTGCCAGCTCAATTAGACAGGGGTACGACACTGAAGCTTTCTTT

J: TRBJ2-7
size: once
D: .
V: TRBV28
CDR3: CASREAVSEQYF
DNA: TGTGCCAGCCGAGAGGCAGTATCCGAGCAGTACTTC

J: TRBJ1-5
size: many
D: .
V: TRBV30
CDR3: CAWSRTDSNQPQHF
DNA: TGTGCCTGGAGTCGGACAGATAGCAATCAGCCCCAGCATTTT

J: TRBJ2-2
size: .
D: .
V: TRBV19
CDR3: CASSMGGPYTGELFF
DNA: TGTGCCAGTAGTATGGGGGGGCCTTACACCGGGGAGCTGTTTTTT

J: TRBJ1-5
size: many
D: TRBD1
V: TRBV19
CDR3: CASSTPTRGNNQPQHF
DNA: TGTGCCAGTAGCACACCTACCAGGGGGAACAATCAGCCCCAGCATTTT

J: TRBJ2-7
size: once
D: .
V: TRBV5-1
CDR3: CASSLASANYEQYF
DNA: TGCGCCAGCAGCTTGGCCAGCGCCAACTACGAGCAGTACTTC

J: TRBJ1-3
size: .
D: TRBD1
V: TRBV5-1
CDR3: CASSLRGQGSGNTIYF
DNA: TGCGCCAGCAGCTTGAGAGGACAGGGATCTGGAAACACCATATATTTT

J: TRBJ2-7
size: .
D: .
V: TRBV4-3
CDR3: CASSQDRFNPYEQYF
DNA: TGCGCCAGCAGCCAAGACAGGTTTAATCCCTACGAGCAGTACTTC

J: TRBJ1-2
size: .
D: .
V: TRBV28
CDR3: CASSPPAGLYGYTF
DNA: TGTGCCAGCAGTCCCCCCGCAGGGCTTTACGGCTACACCTTC

J: TRBJ1-3
size: once
D: .
V: TRBV11-2
CDR3: CASSFRESSGNTIYF
DNA: TGTGCCAGCAGCTTCCGCGAGAGCTCTGGAAACACCATATATTTT

J: TRBJ2-5
size: once
D: TRBD2
V: TRBV14
CDR3: CASSQGLAAGGTQYF
DNA: TGTGCCAGCAGCCAAGGACTAGCGGCTGGGGGGACCCAGTACTTC